These 12 T cell receptor beta chains were all obtained from the same sample, sequenced in a study of T cell repertoires in cytomegalovirus infection. Each CDR3 protein gets one entry after TCRdb re-called the reads with MiXCR. The table has 80,000 or so distinct CDR3 sequences, roughly 25% seen once. Antigen specificity for these receptors is unknown. The sequencing here drew on CD8+ T cells from cultured PBMCs, taken from culture after CMV antigen stimulation. These TCRs come from a human donor in good health (CMV status not recorded). Some clones in this sample may be carry-over from other donors' samples.

The sample holds a few counts of this clonotype. The chain recombines TRBV27 with TRBJ1-6; TRBD1 is a possible D gene (5 bases). Per germline, CDR1 MNHEY and CDR2 SMNVEV (reference sequence). V lost 5 bases to trimming and J lost 4 bases, with 9 bases between them. The CDR3 consists of 14 residues. Here the CDR3 DNA reads TGTGCCAGCAGTGGGGACGGTTATAATTCACCCCTCCACTTT. This encodes CASSGDGYNSPLHF.

The rearrangement uses TRBV9 and TRBJ2-7, with a tentative D call TRBD1 (6 bases). Germline V gives CDR1 SGDLS, CDR2 YYNGEE. This CDR3 is built from 15 residues. The V end was cut by 0 bases, the J end by 0 bases, with 10 bases between. The CDR3: CASSVDGQYSYEQYF. In nucleotides, the CDR3 is TGTGCCAGCAGCGTAGATGGACAGTACTCCTACGAGCAGTACTTC.

The V call is TRBV13, the J call TRBJ2-7, with 7 nucleotides matching TRBD2. Germline V gene lookup returns CDR1 PRHDT and CDR2 FYEKMQ (reference sequence). Germline trimming cut 1 base from V and 2 bases from J; bases unmatched to any gene: 5. This CDR3 contains 15 residues. Written as DNA, the CDR3 is TGTGCCAGCAGCTTAGCGGGAGGTAGCCCCTACGAGCAGTACTTC. It yields the protein CASSLAGGSPYEQYF.

About this clonotype: A much larger clone differs by one base, so this may be a read error. The chain combines TRBV9 with TRBJ1-1; 7 bases match TRBD1. CDR1 and CDR2 (germline): SGDLS, YYNGEE. Trimming took 3 bases from V and 1 from J; bases not matched to a gene: 3. The CDR3 sequence is 14 residues long. The CDR3, as DNA: TGTGCCAGCAGCGGCCGGACAGGGAACACTGAAGCTTTCTTT. Its protein product is CASSGRTGNTEAFF.

A few counts support this clonotype. The chain combines TRBV11-2 with TRBJ2-3; the D gene is possibly TRBD2 (5 bases). CDR3 length: 12 residues. Germline-derived CDR1 and CDR2 are SGHAT and FQNNGV. The germline V and J ends were trimmed by 4 bases and 11 bases, with 13 bases remaining between them. CDR3 in amino acids: CASSSLGVQQYF. The CDR3 DNA reads as TGTGCCAGCAGCTCCCTCGGGGTCCAGCAGTATTTT.

There are a few counts of this clonotype. The gene calls are TRBV20-1 and TRBJ2-1, with no clear D. CDR3 size: 14 residues. The ends were cut back, 1 base at V and 7 bases at J, with 14 bases in the middle. Germline loops: CDR1 DFQATT, CDR2 SNEGSKA (reference sequence). The CDR3 here is CSARGRPKENEQFF. As DNA, the CDR3 is TGCAGTGCTAGAGGACGTCCCAAGGAGAATGAGCAGTTCTTC.

This clonotype was observed a few times. DNA of the CDR3: TGCAGCGTGGCGGAGGGGGCAGGAGCTTTCTTT. Encoded protein: CSVAEGAGAFF. The chain is built from TRBV29-1 and TRBJ1-1; 7 bases are shared with TRBD1. The CDR3 is made up of 11 amino acids. Germline-derived CDR1 and CDR2 are SQVTM and ANQGSEA. The V and J ends lost 6 bases and 10 bases, in that order; junction bases with no gene match: 8.

This clonotype was seen a few times. The V call is TRBV5-1, the J call TRBJ1-1; 7 bases fit TRBD1. V trimming: 6 bases; J trimming: 7 bases; junction bases outside the gene matches: 6. The CDR3 is 12 residues long. Germline V gene data show CDR1 as SGHRS and CDR2 as YFSETQ. For the CDR3, the DNA is TGCGCCAGCACCGGGGGACAGAATGAAGCTTTCTTT. This translates into CASTGGQNEAFF.

This clonotype has more than one count but fewer than ten. The chain employs TRBV9 and TRBJ2-3; D not certain. This CDR3 has 14 amino acids. The V gene's germline CDR1 is SGDLS and CDR2 YYNGEE. The V gene lost 1 base and the J gene lost 1 base, with 7 bases spanning the gap. CDR3 protein: CASSVTAGTDTQYF. DNA of the CDR3: TGTGCCAGCAGCGTAACCGCCGGCACAGATACGCAGTATTTT.

The J gene is TRBJ1-5, the V gene TRBV20-1; 7 bases agree with TRBD1. V lost 2 bases and J lost 2; bases outside the gene matches: 6. The CDR3 is 15 amino acids. Per the germline V gene, CDR1 is DFQATT and CDR2 is SNEGSKA (reference sequence). The CDR3 is CSARIDRAGNQPQHF. In DNA form, the CDR3 reads TGCAGTGCTAGAATCGACAGGGCCGGCAATCAGCCCCAGCATTTT.

There are many counts of this clonotype. The V call is TRBV27, the J call TRBJ1-6, with D maybe TRBD1 (5 bases). Per the germline V gene, CDR1 is MNHEY and CDR2 is SMNVEV (reference sequence). The CDR3 runs 16 residues. V lost 5 bases and J lost 7, with 18 bases in between. Written as DNA, the CDR3 is TGTGCCAGCAGTGACCCAGCTGAAGGGGCCAATTCACCCCTCCACTTT. Translated, it gives CASSDPAEGANSPLHF.

This clonotype was seen at least ten times. V gene TRBV7-6 combines with J gene TRBJ2-7; weak D call: TRBD1 (6 bases). The germline V gene encodes CDR1 SGHVS and CDR2 FNYEAQ. The germline V and J ends were trimmed by 1 base and 2 bases, with 12 bases remaining between them. CDR3 length equals 15 residues. This CDR3 is CASSLESQGTYEQYF. The DNA of the CDR3 is TGTGCCAGCAGCTTAGAGTCACAGGGTACCTACGAGCAGTACTTC. The variable domain in full, with the rest retrieved from reference TRBV7-6 and TRBJ2-7, is GAGVSQSPRYKVTKRGQDVALRCDPISGHVSLYWYRQALGQGPEFLTYFNYEAQQDKSGLPNDRFSAERPEGSISTLTIQRTEQRDSAMYRCASSLESQGTYEQYFGPGTRLTVT.